These T cell receptor beta chains were read from a single sample in a study of CD8+ T cells in alopecia areata. The data were produced by immunoSEQ multiplex PCR, yet TCRdb's version contains in-frame clones alone and is incomplete. This repertoire shows about 200,000 clones, less than 45% found once; its top ten account for just under 0.5%. Sequences were derived from CD4+ T cells sorted from blood, sampled at roughly week 30, from a patient treated with tofacitinib. The receptors stem from a human donor with alopecia areata. The CDR3 runs from the conserved cysteine through the conserved F or W. The order of the fields is D gene, CDR3 length, J gene, V gene, clone size, CDR3 DNA, CDR3 protein. D genes are given only for firm matches. Some rows have no size entry. The others give once, few or many, or a class for an expanded clone.

D gene: TRBD2; CDR3 length: 17; J gene: TRBJ2-5; V gene: TRBV5-4; clone size: NA; CDR3 DNA: TGTGCCAGCAGATTGGGACTAGCGGGAGGGCCGCAAGAGACCCAGTACTTC; CDR3 protein: CASRLGLAGGPQETQYF
D gene: NA; CDR3 length: 12; J gene: TRBJ1-5; V gene: TRBV19; clone size: few; CDR3 DNA: TGTGCCAGTAGTACAGACAGCCCCGTTTATCATTTT; CDR3 protein: CASSTDSPVYHF
D gene: TRBD1; CDR3 length: 13; J gene: TRBJ1-2; V gene: TRBV18; clone size: NA; CDR3 DNA: TGTGCCAGCTCACCGCGGGACAGGGGGCCCTACACCTTC; CDR3 protein: CASSPRDRGPYTF
D gene: NA; CDR3 length: 14; J gene: TRBJ1-5; V gene: TRBV19; clone size: NA; CDR3 DNA: TGTGCCAGTAGTCCCGGGGTTAGGGATCAGCCCCAGCATTTT; CDR3 protein: CASSPGVRDQPQHF
D gene: NA; CDR3 length: 14; J gene: TRBJ2-1; V gene: TRBV29-1; clone size: NA; CDR3 DNA: TGCAGCGTTGGTCGACTAAGCACGGAGAGCGAGCAGTTCTTC; CDR3 protein: CSVGRLSTESEQFF
D gene: NA; CDR3 length: 11; J gene: TRBJ2-7; V gene: TRBV20-1; clone size: NA; CDR3 DNA: TGCAGTGCTCCTACCCACTACGAGCAGTACTTC; CDR3 protein: CSAPTHYEQYF
D gene: NA; CDR3 length: 16; J gene: TRBJ2-3; V gene: TRBV25-1; clone size: NA; CDR3 DNA: TGTGCCAGCAGTGTCCCAACGGGGCCCACTGCAGATACGCAGTATTTT; CDR3 protein: CASSVPTGPTADTQYF
D gene: NA; CDR3 length: 11; J gene: TRBJ2-3; V gene: TRBV30; clone size: NA; CDR3 DNA: TGTGCCTGGAGTAAGGCAGATACGCAGTATTTT; CDR3 protein: CAWSKADTQYF
D gene: NA; CDR3 length: 15; J gene: TRBJ2-5; V gene: TRBV25-1; clone size: NA; CDR3 DNA: TGTGCCAGCAGTGAATATCAGGAGGGATCAGAGACCCAGTACTTC; CDR3 protein: CASSEYQEGSETQYF
D gene: NA; CDR3 length: 13; J gene: TRBJ2-7; V gene: TRBV11-2; clone size: few; CDR3 DNA: TGTGCCAGCAGCTTAGAAGGAGTCGGCGGGCAGTACTTC; CDR3 protein: CASSLEGVGGQYF
D gene: NA; CDR3 length: 10; J gene: TRBJ1-1; V gene: TRBV20-1; clone size: NA; CDR3 DNA: TGCAGTGCTAGACGCGGGGAAGCTTTCTTT; CDR3 protein: CSARRGEAFF
D gene: NA; CDR3 length: 15; J gene: TRBJ2-7; V gene: TRBV2; clone size: NA; CDR3 DNA: TGTGCCAGCAGTGAAACTCCGGACGGAGGCTACGAGCAGTACTTC; CDR3 protein: CASSETPDGGYEQYF
D gene: NA; CDR3 length: 14; J gene: TRBJ1-3; V gene: TRBV9; clone size: few; CDR3 DNA: TGTGCCAGCAGCGGAGGGACACCTGGAAACACCATATATTTT; CDR3 protein: CASSGGTPGNTIYF
D gene: NA; CDR3 length: 13; J gene: TRBJ1-2; V gene: TRBV6-1; clone size: NA; CDR3 DNA: TGTGCCAGCAGTGAAGGTGGGGTTTATGGCTACACCTTC; CDR3 protein: CASSEGGVYGYTF
D gene: NA; CDR3 length: 15; J gene: TRBJ2-5; V gene: TRBV5-6; clone size: NA; CDR3 DNA: TGTGCCAGCAGCTTGGCCAACCCAACCCAAGAGACCCAGTACTTC; CDR3 protein: CASSLANPTQETQYF
D gene: TRBD1; CDR3 length: 13; J gene: TRBJ2-1; V gene: TRBV27; clone size: NA; CDR3 DNA: TGTGCCAGCAGCCTACAGGGGGACAATGAGCAGTTCTTC; CDR3 protein: CASSLQGDNEQFF
D gene: NA; CDR3 length: 14; J gene: TRBJ2-7; V gene: TRBV28; clone size: NA; CDR3 DNA: TGTGCCAGCAGTTTATTCAGGGTGGGGGGCGAGCAGTACTTC; CDR3 protein: CASSLFRVGGEQYF
D gene: TRBD2; CDR3 length: 14; J gene: TRBJ2-2; V gene: TRBV29-1; clone size: few; CDR3 DNA: TGCAGCGTGAGCGGGGGGACAGACACCGGGGAGCTGTTTTTT; CDR3 protein: CSVSGGTDTGELFF
D gene: NA; CDR3 length: 13; J gene: TRBJ1-2; V gene: TRBV29-1; clone size: few; CDR3 DNA: TGCAGCGTCGGGTTTCGGTTAAGCTATGGCTACACCTTC; CDR3 protein: CSVGFRLSYGYTF
D gene: TRBD2; CDR3 length: 15; J gene: TRBJ2-2; V gene: TRBV29-1; clone size: NA; CDR3 DNA: TGCAGCGTTGGTAACCCTAGCGGGAACACCGGGGAGCTGTTTTTT; CDR3 protein: CSVGNPSGNTGELFF
D gene: TRBD1; CDR3 length: 14; J gene: TRBJ2-2; V gene: TRBV5-4; clone size: NA; CDR3 DNA: TGTGCCAGCAGCGGGACAGGGACCACCGGGGAGCTGTTTTTT; CDR3 protein: CASSGTGTTGELFF
D gene: NA; CDR3 length: 14; J gene: TRBJ1-1; V gene: TRBV7-8; clone size: NA; CDR3 DNA: TGTGCCAGCAGCCCTCGATTGAAGAACACTGAAGCTTTCTTT; CDR3 protein: CASSPRLKNTEAFF
D gene: TRBD1; CDR3 length: 14; J gene: TRBJ2-4; V gene: TRBV9; clone size: NA; CDR3 DNA: TGTGCCAGCAGCACACACAGGGGCCAAAACATTCAGTACTTC; CDR3 protein: CASSTHRGQNIQYF
D gene: NA; CDR3 length: 14; J gene: TRBJ2-3; V gene: TRBV9; clone size: NA; CDR3 DNA: TGTGCCAGCAGCGTAGCGGTAGGGTCAGATACGCAGTATTTT; CDR3 protein: CASSVAVGSDTQYF
D gene: NA; CDR3 length: 12; J gene: TRBJ1-2; V gene: TRBV30; clone size: NA; CDR3 DNA: TGTGCCTGGAGATGGCGGGGATATGGCTACACCTTC; CDR3 protein: CAWRWRGYGYTF
D gene: TRBD2; CDR3 length: 15; J gene: TRBJ2-1; V gene: TRBV30; clone size: NA; CDR3 DNA: TGTGCCTGTGCAGCGGGAGGGCCCAAAAACAATGAGCAGTTCTTC; CDR3 protein: CACAAGGPKNNEQFF
D gene: TRBD1; CDR3 length: 15; J gene: TRBJ2-1; V gene: TRBV7-3; clone size: few; CDR3 DNA: TGTGCCAGCAGCTTATCTCGGGACAGGGGAGCTGAGCAGTTCTTC; CDR3 protein: CASSLSRDRGAEQFF
D gene: NA; CDR3 length: 14; J gene: TRBJ2-1; V gene: TRBV5-1; clone size: once; CDR3 DNA: TGCGCCAGCAGCTTGGCCGGGTCCTTCAATGAGCAGTTCTTC; CDR3 protein: CASSLAGSFNEQFF
D gene: NA; CDR3 length: 15; J gene: TRBJ1-2; V gene: TRBV6-5; clone size: NA; CDR3 DNA: TGTGCCAGCAGGGGCCCGGGACAAGGGAACTATGGCTACACCTTC; CDR3 protein: CASRGPGQGNYGYTF
D gene: NA; CDR3 length: 13; J gene: TRBJ1-1; V gene: TRBV30; clone size: NA; CDR3 DNA: TGTGCCTGGAGTGCTCGGGGGGTCACTGAAGCTTTCTTT; CDR3 protein: CAWSARGVTEAFF
D gene: TRBD1; CDR3 length: 13; J gene: TRBJ1-2; V gene: TRBV6-5; clone size: NA; CDR3 DNA: TGTGCCAGCAGCCCACAGGGGGCGGATGGCTACACCTTC; CDR3 protein: CASSPQGADGYTF
D gene: NA; CDR3 length: 16; J gene: TRBJ2-7; V gene: TRBV7-6; clone size: few; CDR3 DNA: TGTGCCAGCAGCCAGGGGGGGCAGGGGAGATCCTACGAGCAGTACTTC; CDR3 protein: CASSQGGQGRSYEQYF
D gene: TRBD2; CDR3 length: 16; J gene: TRBJ2-1; V gene: TRBV7-3; clone size: NA; CDR3 DNA: TGTGCCAGCAGCACTAGCGGGGGGGCCCCCTACAATGAGCAGTTCTTC; CDR3 protein: CASSTSGGAPYNEQFF
D gene: NA; CDR3 length: 14; J gene: TRBJ2-1; V gene: TRBV30; clone size: NA; CDR3 DNA: TGTGCCTGGAGTGACAGGGTGCCCTACAATGAGCAGTTCTTC; CDR3 protein: CAWSDRVPYNEQFF
D gene: NA; CDR3 length: 16; J gene: TRBJ2-1; V gene: TRBV7-6; clone size: NA; CDR3 DNA: TGTGCCAGCAGCCCAGATATCGGGGCCTGGAGGGATGAGCAGTTCTTC; CDR3 protein: CASSPDIGAWRDEQFF
D gene: TRBD1; CDR3 length: 16; J gene: TRBJ1-2; V gene: TRBV4-1; clone size: NA; CDR3 DNA: TGCGCCAGCAGCCAAGATCTAAACAGGGGCGTTTTTGGCTACACCTTC; CDR3 protein: CASSQDLNRGVFGYTF
D gene: NA; CDR3 length: 12; J gene: TRBJ2-3; V gene: TRBV11-2; clone size: few; CDR3 DNA: TGTGCCAGCAGCTTAGGCTACGATACGCAGTATTTT; CDR3 protein: CASSLGYDTQYF
D gene: TRBD2; CDR3 length: 15; J gene: TRBJ2-1; V gene: TRBV5-6; clone size: NA; CDR3 DNA: TGTGCCAGCAGCTTGGTTCTAGCGGGGCGCAATGAGCAGTTCTTC; CDR3 protein: CASSLVLAGRNEQFF
D gene: NA; CDR3 length: 15; J gene: TRBJ2-1; V gene: TRBV11-1; clone size: NA; CDR3 DNA: TGTGCCAGCAGTCCATACGGGCCAACCTCCAATGAGCAGTTCTTC; CDR3 protein: CASSPYGPTSNEQFF
D gene: NA; CDR3 length: 15; J gene: TRBJ2-4; V gene: TRBV11-2; clone size: NA; CDR3 DNA: TGTGCCAGCAGCTTAGAAGTGGGCCCCTTAAACATTCAGTACTTC; CDR3 protein: CASSLEVGPLNIQYF
D gene: NA; CDR3 length: 13; J gene: TRBJ1-2; V gene: TRBV30; clone size: few; CDR3 DNA: TGTGCCTGGAGTGTACGAGAGAACTATGGCTACACCTTC; CDR3 protein: CAWSVRENYGYTF
D gene: NA; CDR3 length: 14; J gene: TRBJ2-7; V gene: TRBV2; clone size: few; CDR3 DNA: TGTGCCAGCGAGGGGCGGGGTAGCTCCTACGAGCAGTACTTC; CDR3 protein: CASEGRGSSYEQYF
D gene: NA; CDR3 length: 11; J gene: TRBJ1-1; V gene: TRBV30; clone size: few; CDR3 DNA: TGTGCCTGGACAGGGCACACTGAAGCTTTCTTT; CDR3 protein: CAWTGHTEAFF
D gene: NA; CDR3 length: 17; J gene: TRBJ1-2; V gene: TRBV4-1; clone size: NA; CDR3 DNA: TGCGCCAGCAGCCAAGTGGCTGACAGAAGAGTTGACTATGGCTACACCTTC; CDR3 protein: CASSQVADRRVDYGYTF
D gene: TRBD1; CDR3 length: 13; J gene: TRBJ1-5; V gene: TRBV6-5; clone size: once; CDR3 DNA: TGTGCCAGCGGGACAGGGAGCAATCAGCCCCAGCATTTT; CDR3 protein: CASGTGSNQPQHF
D gene: NA; CDR3 length: 15; J gene: TRBJ1-3; V gene: TRBV7-2; clone size: few; CDR3 DNA: TGTGCCAGCAGCTTGAGGGAGAGCTCTGGAAACACCATATATTTT; CDR3 protein: CASSLRESSGNTIYF
D gene: TRBD1; CDR3 length: 13; J gene: TRBJ1-1; V gene: TRBV6-1; clone size: few; CDR3 DNA: TGTGCCAGCAGTGAAAGGGACAGACAAGAAGCTTTCTTT; CDR3 protein: CASSERDRQEAFF
D gene: TRBD1; CDR3 length: 16; J gene: TRBJ1-2; V gene: TRBV30; clone size: few; CDR3 DNA: TGTGCCTGGGCCCGTCAGGACAGGAACTTCAACTATGGCTACACCTTC; CDR3 protein: CAWARQDRNFNYGYTF
D gene: NA; CDR3 length: 17; J gene: TRBJ1-4; V gene: TRBV4-1; clone size: NA; CDR3 DNA: TGCGCCAGCAGCCAAGTCGGGCGGAGCGGGGCTAATGAAAAACTGTTTTTT; CDR3 protein: CASSQVGRSGANEKLFF
D gene: NA; CDR3 length: 14; J gene: TRBJ1-3; V gene: TRBV9; clone size: NA; CDR3 DNA: TGTGCCAGCAGCGTAGACGACAGCCGAAACACCATATATTTT; CDR3 protein: CASSVDDSRNTIYF
D gene: TRBD1; CDR3 length: 19; J gene: TRBJ2-6; V gene: TRBV5-1; clone size: NA; CDR3 DNA: TGCGCCAGCAGCCCTTTGGCCGGGACAGGGAAAACTGGGGCCAACGTCCTGACTTTC; CDR3 protein: CASSPLAGTGKTGANVLTF